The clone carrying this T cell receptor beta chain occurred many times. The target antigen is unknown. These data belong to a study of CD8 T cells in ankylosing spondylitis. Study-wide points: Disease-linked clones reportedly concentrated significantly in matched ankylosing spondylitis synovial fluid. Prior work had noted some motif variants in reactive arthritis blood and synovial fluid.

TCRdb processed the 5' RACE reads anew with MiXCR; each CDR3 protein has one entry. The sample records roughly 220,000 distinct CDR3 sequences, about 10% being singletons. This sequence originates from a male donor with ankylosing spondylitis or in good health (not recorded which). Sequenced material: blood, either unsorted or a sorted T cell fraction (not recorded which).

CDR3 coding DNA: TGCGCCAGCAGCTTGGACTGGGGCCTGGGGGATACGCAGTATTTT. Residues: CASSLDWGLGDTQYF. The chain joins TRBV5-1 to TRBJ2-3; D perhaps matches TRBD1 (5 bases). Between the trimmed V and J ends, which lost 0 bases and 6 bases, there was a span of 14 bases. The germline V gene has CDR1 SGHRS and CDR2 YFSETQ. This CDR3 spans 15 amino acids.